The rows below give T cell receptor beta chains drawn from one sample of a study of control samples from healthy donors and cancer patients. The data were produced by immunoSEQ multiplex PCR, yet TCRdb's version contains in-frame clones alone and is incomplete. Of about 100,000 clones in the sample, about 85% were seen once. The specimen was blood. These receptors all come from a man aged 25-45 years in good health. Each CDR3 is given with its conserved first and last residue. The order of the fields is clone size, V gene, J gene, D gene, CDR3 DNA, CDR3 protein. A D gene is named only where the DNA matches it firmly. Part of the rows lack a size; the others show once, few, many or a class for expanded clones.

-	TRBV30	TRBJ1-3	TRBD1	TGTGCCTGTGGACAGGGAAGCTCTGGAAACACCATATATTTT	CACGQGSSGNTIYF
few	TRBV4-2	TRBJ1-4	-	TGTGCCAGCAGCCCCGGACAACGGGAAAAACTGTTTTTT	CASSPGQREKLFF
-	TRBV5-1	TRBJ2-7	TRBD1	TGCGCCAGCAGCTCCGGACAGGGGGCCTACGAGCAGTACTTC	CASSSGQGAYEQYF
few	TRBV2	TRBJ2-3	-	TGTGCCAGCAAAGAGGTGCTAGCCCTTTATGCGATGTATTTT	CASKEVLALYAMYF
-	TRBV7-9	TRBJ1-2	-	TGTGCCAGCAGCTTAGAACAGGGCTTCTACACCTTC	CASSLEQGFYTF
-	TRBV11-2	TRBJ1-3	TRBD1	TGTGCCAGCAGCTTATTCCGGGACAGGGGAGAAAACACCATATATTTT	CASSLFRDRGENTIYF
-	TRBV2	TRBJ2-7	-	TGTGCCAGCAGTGTCCGCAGGGGAGGCTACGAGCAGTACTTC	CASSVRRGGYEQYF
-	TRBV7-8	TRBJ1-1	TRBD1	TGTGCCAGCAGCCCCCGGGCAGGGGGCACTGAAGCTTTCTTT	CASSPRAGGTEAFF
-	TRBV24-1	TRBJ1-2	-	TGTGCCACCTCGGGAAGGGATCTGATTTATGGCTACACCTTC	CATSGRDLIYGYTF
-	TRBV4-2	TRBJ2-1	-	TGTGCCAGCAGCCAAGCGGGAAGGGGCGCGACCTACAATGAGCAGTTCTTC	CASSQAGRGATYNEQFF
once	TRBV12-3/TRBV12-4	TRBJ2-1	-	TGTGCCAGCAGTTTAGGGGGTGAGCAGTTCTTC	CASSLGGEQFF
-	TRBV6-5	TRBJ2-7	-	TGTGCCAGCAGGAGTTCAAGTCGGTACGAGCAGTACTTC	CASRSSSRYEQYF